Listed here are 24 T cell receptor beta chains from one sample, sequenced in a study of pediatric ulcerative colitis. Rectal tissue came from one to two pinch biopsies taken at colonoscopy. Produced via immunoSEQ multiplex PCR; TCRdb's table is partial and in-frame only. The data hold about 36,000 clones, with less than 80% observed a single time. The material sequenced was gut tissue. Every receptor here comes from a boy between 10 and 17 years old with moderate ulcerative colitis.

This sequence joins TRBV19 and TRBJ1-5, with no clear D. Trimming took off 7 bases at V and 6 bases at J, with 22 bases between the two ends. CDR3 length: 16 residues. Germline V gene data show CDR1 as LNHDA and CDR2 as SQIVND (reference sequence). The CDR3 protein is CASNSISAENGQPQHF. The DNA for the CDR3 is TGTGCCAGTAATTCCATTTCGGCAGAGAATGGTCAGCCCCAGCATTTT.

This clone was seen just once. V usage is TRBV28 and J usage is TRBJ2-1; TRBD2 aligns across 13 bases. Germline V gene sequence: CDR1 MDHEN, CDR2 SYDVKM. The CDR3 covers 14 residues. The V and J ends lost 3 bases and 14 bases, in that order; junction bases with no gene match: 7. The CDR3 DNA reads TGTGCCAGCAGTTTTGGGACTAGCGGGATTCATGAGTTCTTC. Its protein product is CASSFGTSGIHEFF.

The chain is built from TRBV7-9 and TRBJ1-2; no clear D gene. The CDR3 has 15 amino acids. Germline loops: CDR1 SEHNR, CDR2 FQNEAQ (reference sequence). Trimming shortened V by 4 bases and J by 7 bases, and 19 bases separated the two germline ends. CDR3 amino acids: CASSSGSDGVGGYTF. The CDR3, as DNA: TGTGCCAGCAGCTCTGGTTCGGATGGGGTTGGTGGCTACACCTTC.

This clone was observed once. This chain uses TRBV27 with TRBJ1-2; D may be TRBD1 (5 bases). From germline, CDR1 is MNHEY and CDR2 SMNVEV (reference sequence). The CDR3 runs to 17 residues. Trimming pared 4 bases from V and 3 bases from J, leaving 21 bases between. CDR3 residues: CASSSIYGELGDYGYTF. CDR3 coding DNA: TGTGCCAGCAGTTCGATCTACGGGGAATTAGGGGACTATGGCTACACCTTC.

The J gene is TRBJ2-1, the V gene TRBV28; perhaps TRBD1 as D (5 bases). This CDR3 contains 14 residues. The germline CDR1 and CDR2 sequences are MDHEN and SYDVKM. The ends were cut back, 2 bases at V and 7 bases at J, with 12 bases in the middle. Here the CDR3 reads CASSLGAVWNEQFF. The CDR3 DNA reads as TGTGCCAGCAGTTTAGGGGCCGTTTGGAATGAGCAGTTCTTC. The full variable domain, with the rest looked up from reference TRBV28 and TRBJ2-1, is DVKVTQSSRYLVKRTGEKVFLECVQDMDHENMFWYRQDPGLGLRLIYFSYDVKMKEKGDIPEGYSVSREKKERFSLILESASTNQTSMYLCASSLGAVWNEQFFGPGTRLTVL.

The CDR3 DNA sequence: TGTGCCAGCTCGCAACTAGGAAGAAGGACCGGGGAGCTGTTTTTT. Translation: CASSQLGRRTGELFF. The chain combines TRBV18 with TRBJ2-2, with D perhaps matching TRBD2 (5 bases). Trimming removed 6 bases from V and 5 bases from J, with 16 bases in between. CDR1 and CDR2 (germline): KGHSH, LQKENI. The CDR3 consists of 15 residues.

V usage is TRBV5-6 and J usage is TRBJ1-1; D remains unclear. The CDR3 is 13 residues long. CDR1 SGHDT and CDR2 YYEEEE come from the germline V gene. Between the trimmed V and J ends, which lost 1 base and 5 bases, there was a span of 9 bases. The CDR3 coding sequence is TGTGCCAGCAGCTTGCCAGATAGGACTGAAGCTTTCTTT. It codes for CASSLPDRTEAFF.

V and J are TRBV6-5 and TRBJ2-7, with 7 positions matching TRBD1. The junction had 12 bases not matched to a gene; V was cut back by 2 bases and J by 5 bases. CDR1 is MNHEY, CDR2 SVGAGI, per germline. This CDR3 comprises 16 residues. The CDR3 DNA reads as TGTGCCAGCAGTTACGAGGGGGCCCGTTTAACGAACGAGCAGTACTTC. Translating gives CASSYEGARLTNEQYF.

The chain couples TRBV2 to TRBJ2-5; no clear D gene. CDR1 and CDR2 from the germline V gene are SNHLY and FYNNEI. V lost 4 bases to trimming and J lost 1 base, with 1 base between them. This CDR3 spans 11 amino acids. CDR3 sequence (DNA): TGTGCCAGCAGTGCCCAAGAGACCCAGTACTTC. Translating gives CASSAQETQYF.

The chain has TRBV5-1 and TRBJ2-1, with 7 bases aligning to TRBD1. Per germline, CDR1 SGHRS and CDR2 YFSETQ. The CDR3 covers 15 residues. V shed 3 bases and J 8 bases; nucleotides not matched to a gene: 11. As DNA, the CDR3 is TGCGCCAGCAGCTGGGGGACAGACGCGAGGGATGAGCAGTTCTTC. Protein product: CASSWGTDARDEQFF.

The V and J genes are TRBV15 and TRBJ2-4; tentatively, D is TRBD2 (6 bases). The CDR3 extends over 19 amino acids. The germline V gene encodes CDR1 LNHNV and CDR2 YYDKDF (reference sequence). Between the trimmed V and J ends, which lost 0 bases and 0 bases, there was a span of 18 bases. The CDR3 reads CATSREGVGGILAKNIQYF. The CDR3 bases are TGTGCCACCAGCAGAGAAGGAGTCGGGGGAATTCTAGCCAAAAACATTCAGTACTTC. Supplemented by reference TRBV15 and TRBJ2-4, the full variable domain reads DAMVIQNPRYQVTQFGKPVTLSCSQTLNHNVMYWYQQKSSQAPKLLFHYYDKDFNNEADTPDNFQSRRPNTSFCFLDIRSPGLGDTAMYLCATSREGVGGILAKNIQYFGAGTRLSVL.

V usage is TRBV5-6 and J usage is TRBJ1-4; D possibly corresponds to TRBD1 (6 bases). With 4 bases removed from V and 7 bases from J, the gap between germline ends came to 14 bases. The CDR3 runs 14 residues. CDR1 is SGHDT and CDR2 is YYEEEE in the germline V gene. CDR3 region: CASSRAKGGEKLFF. In DNA, the CDR3 is TGTGCCAGCAGCCGAGCGAAGGGGGGTGAAAAACTGTTTTTT.

The genes are TRBV7-2 and TRBJ2-7; D might be TRBD1 (5 bases). The CDR3 spans 15 residues. Germline assignment: CDR1 SGHTA and CDR2 FQGNSA. The V and J ends lost 0 bases and 3 bases respectively, with 12 bases between them. CDR3 coding DNA: TGTGCCAGCAGCTTAGCGGGGCAGGCAGACTACGAGCAGTACTTC. This encodes CASSLAGQADYEQYF.

V usage is TRBV20-1 and J usage is TRBJ1-2; TRBD1 matches at 7 bases. This CDR3 has 10 residues. Germline V gene data show CDR1 as DFQATT and CDR2 as SNEGSKA (reference sequence). The CDR3 DNA reads TGCAGGCTAGGGGGCTTTGGCTACACCTTC. The encoded protein is CRLGGFGYTF.

The chain joins TRBV27 to TRBJ1-2; perhaps TRBD1 as D (6 bases). CDR1 is MNHEY, CDR2 SMNVEV, per germline (reference sequence). V shed 2 bases and J shed 2 bases, with 9 bases lying between them. CDR3 length equals 14 residues. CDR3 sequence: CASSLKGGNYGYTF. DNA of the CDR3: TGTGCCAGCAGTTTAAAGGGGGGGAACTATGGCTACACCTTC.

The CDR3 region is CASSLGPDPEYNEQFF. The CDR3 DNA follows: TGCGCCAGCAGCTTGGGGCCCGATCCGGAATACAATGAGCAGTTCTTC. This sequence joins TRBV5-1 and TRBJ2-1; D gene uncertain. The length of the CDR3 is 16 residues. The V gene's germline CDR1 is SGHRS and CDR2 YFSETQ. Deletions cut 0 bases from V and 4 bases from J, with 14 bases between. Full variable domain (remainder filled in from reference TRBV5-1 and TRBJ2-1): KAGVTQTPRYLIKTRGQQVTLSCSPISGHRSVSWYQQTPGQGLQFLFEYFSETQRNKGNFPGRFSGRQFSNSRSEMNVSTLELGDSALYLCASSLGPDPEYNEQFFGPGTRLTVL.

The chain employs TRBV10-3 and TRBJ2-3; D tentatively reads TRBD1 or TRBD2 (5 bases each). The CDR3 extends over 18 amino acids. V lost 2 bases and J 5 bases, leaving 23 bases between the germline ends. Germline CDR1 and CDR2: ENHRY and SYGVKD. The CDR3: CAISEALNRGRGKDTQYF. The CDR3 DNA reads as TGTGCCATCAGTGAGGCCCTCAACCGGGGAAGGGGAAAAGATACGCAGTATTTT.

The chain has TRBV15 and TRBJ2-1; the match to TRBD1 covers 11 bases. The J segment lost 1 base and the V segment lost 7 bases, leaving 9 bases of the junction unmatched. Germline V gene sequence: CDR1 LNHNV, CDR2 YYDKDF (reference sequence). The CDR3 consists of 17 residues. The CDR3 DNA is TGTGCCACCAACACTCACGGGACAGGGGGGTCCTACAATGAGCAGTTCTTC. This encodes CATNTHGTGGSYNEQFF.

The CDR3 sequence is CASSSTSGSRTGELFF. CDR3 sequence (DNA): TGTGCCAGCAGCTCGACTAGCGGGAGTAGGACCGGGGAGCTGTTTTTT. The chain recombines TRBV5-6 with TRBJ2-2, with 12 bases that match TRBD2. The CDR3 extends over 16 amino acids. The V segment lost 3 bases and the J segment 5 bases; nucleotides outside the gene matches: 5. Per germline, CDR1 SGHDT and CDR2 YYEEEE.

The chain employs TRBV4-3 and TRBJ2-7; the D is unclear. CDR3 length: 15 amino acids. Germline CDR1 LGHNA, CDR2 YSLEER. Between the trimmed V and J ends, which lost 4 bases and 3 bases, there was a span of 16 bases. The chain's CDR3 is CASSPLAGAGYEQYF. The CDR3 nucleotides are TGCGCCAGCAGCCCCCTGGCTGGCGCTGGCTACGAGCAGTACTTC.

The chain links TRBV4-2 to TRBJ2-7, with TRBD2 matching over 9 bases. The CDR3 contains 15 residues. With 4 bases clipped from V and 2 bases from J, the junction kept 6 bases outside the gene matches. Germline CDR1 LGHNA, CDR2 YNFKEQ. The CDR3 DNA reads TGTGCCAGCAGCCCGCTAGCGGGACGGGCCTACGAGCAGTACTTC. This translates into CASSPLAGRAYEQYF.

The rearrangement links TRBV7-2 to TRBJ1-1; 8 bases are a match to TRBD1. The germline gives CDR1 SGHTA, CDR2 FQGNSA. With V trimmed by 1 base and J by 2 bases, 6 bases remained unmatched. The CDR3 covers 16 residues. The CDR3 here is CASSLGPGTGNTEAFF. The CDR3 bases are TGTGCCAGCAGCTTAGGTCCCGGGACAGGAAACACTGAAGCTTTCTTT. The full variable domain, with the rest looked up from reference TRBV7-2 and TRBJ1-1, is GAGVSQSPSNKVTEKGKDVELRCDPISGHTALYWYRQSLGQGLEFLIYFQGNSAPDKSGLPSDRFSAERTGGSVSTLTIQRTQQEDSAVYLCASSLGPGTGNTEAFFGQGTRLTVV.

The chain joins TRBV7-9 to TRBJ1-6; D ambiguous. The length of the CDR3 is 15 residues. The V gene lost 5 bases and the J gene lost 10 bases, with 18 bases spanning the gap. Germline-derived CDR1 and CDR2 are SEHNR and FQNEAQ (reference sequence). CDR3 sequence reads: CASSVGSSFGSPLHF. CDR3 sequence (DNA): TGTGCCAGCAGCGTTGGGAGCTCCTTTGGATCACCCCTCCACTTT.

This clone was seen just once. V and J are TRBV7-9 and TRBJ1-1, with 9 bases matching TRBD1. Trimming at V came to 5 bases and at J to 4 bases, leaving 8 bases not matched to a gene. The CDR3 covers 15 residues. The V gene's germline CDR1 is SEHNR and CDR2 FQNEAQ (reference sequence). CDR3 residues: CASSPGTGRATEAFF. The CDR3 bases are TGTGCCAGCAGCCCAGGGACAGGGAGGGCCACTGAAGCTTTCTTT.